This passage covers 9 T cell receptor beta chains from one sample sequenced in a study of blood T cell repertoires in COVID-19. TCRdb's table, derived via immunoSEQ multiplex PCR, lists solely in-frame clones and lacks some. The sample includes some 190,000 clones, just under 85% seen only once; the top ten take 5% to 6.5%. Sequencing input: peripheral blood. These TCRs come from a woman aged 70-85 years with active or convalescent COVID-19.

The CDR3 DNA reads TGTGCCAGTAGTATTCCGGGGGGGGACTCCTACAATGAGCAGTTCTTC. Residues: CASSIPGGDSYNEQFF. The chain carries TRBV19 and TRBJ2-1, with 8 bases identical to TRBD2. Germline V gene sequence: CDR1 LNHDA, CDR2 SQIVND (reference sequence). After removal of 3 bases from V and 0 bases from J, the junction contained 4 bases not matched to a gene. This CDR3 has 16 amino acids. Filled out from reference TRBV19 and TRBJ2-1, the complete variable domain reads DGGITQSPKYLFRKEGQNVTLSCEQNLNHDAMYWYRQDPGQGLRLIYYSQIVNDFQKGDIAEGYSVSREKKESFPLTVTSAQKNPTAFYLCASSIPGGDSYNEQFFGPGTRLTVL.

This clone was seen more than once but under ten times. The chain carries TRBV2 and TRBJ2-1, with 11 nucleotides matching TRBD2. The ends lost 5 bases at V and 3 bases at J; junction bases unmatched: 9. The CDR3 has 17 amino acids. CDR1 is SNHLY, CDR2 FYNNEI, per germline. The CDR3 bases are TGTGCCAGCAGTTCCGGGACTAGCGGAAAAATCTACAATGAGCAGTTCTTC. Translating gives CASSSGTSGKIYNEQFF.

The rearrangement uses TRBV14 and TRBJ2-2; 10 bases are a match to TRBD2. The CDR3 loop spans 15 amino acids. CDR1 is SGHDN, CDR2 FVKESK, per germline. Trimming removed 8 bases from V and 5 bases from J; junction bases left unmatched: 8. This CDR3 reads CASQSLAGVTGELFF. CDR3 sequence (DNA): TGTGCCAGCCAGTCCCTAGCGGGAGTTACCGGGGAGCTGTTTTTT.

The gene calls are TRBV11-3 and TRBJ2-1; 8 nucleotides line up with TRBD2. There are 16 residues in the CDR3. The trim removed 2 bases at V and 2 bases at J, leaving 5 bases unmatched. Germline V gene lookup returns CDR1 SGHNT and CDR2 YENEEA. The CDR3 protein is CASSLSFSGTYNEQFF. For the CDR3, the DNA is TGTGCCAGCAGCTTAAGTTTTAGCGGGACCTACAATGAGCAGTTCTTC.

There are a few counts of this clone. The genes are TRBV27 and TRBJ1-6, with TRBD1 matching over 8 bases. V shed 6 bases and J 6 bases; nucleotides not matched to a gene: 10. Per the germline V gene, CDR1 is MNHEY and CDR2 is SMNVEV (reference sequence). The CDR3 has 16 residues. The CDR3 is CASSDQGALGNSPLHF. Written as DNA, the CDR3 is TGTGCCAGCAGCGACCAGGGGGCGTTGGGTAATTCACCCCTCCACTTT.

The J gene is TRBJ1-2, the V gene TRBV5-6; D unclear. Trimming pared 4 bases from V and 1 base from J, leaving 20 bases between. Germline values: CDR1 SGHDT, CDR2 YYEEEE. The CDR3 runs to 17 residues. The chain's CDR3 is CASSTKVADLLNYGYTF. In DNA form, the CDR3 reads TGTGCCAGCAGCACCAAAGTGGCAGACTTACTTAACTATGGCTACACCTTC. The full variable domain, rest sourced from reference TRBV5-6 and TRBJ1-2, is DAGVTQSPTHLIKTRGQQVTLRCSPKSGHDTVSWYQQALGQGPQFIFQYYEEEERQRGNFPDRFSGHQFPNYSSELNVNALLLGDSALYLCASSTKVADLLNYGYTFGSGTRLTVV.

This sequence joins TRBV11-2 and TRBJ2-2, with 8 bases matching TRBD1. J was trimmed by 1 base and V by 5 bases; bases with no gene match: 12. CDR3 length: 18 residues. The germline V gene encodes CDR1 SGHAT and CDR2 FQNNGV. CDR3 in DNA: TGTGCCAGCAGCCCCCTAATGGACAGGGTTGAGAACACCGGGGAGCTGTTTTTT. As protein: CASSPLMDRVENTGELFF.

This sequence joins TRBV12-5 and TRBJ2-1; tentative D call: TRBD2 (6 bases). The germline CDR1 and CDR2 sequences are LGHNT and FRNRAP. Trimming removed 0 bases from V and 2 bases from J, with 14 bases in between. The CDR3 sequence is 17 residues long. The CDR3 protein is CASGLVPGGPPYNEQFF. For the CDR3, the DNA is TGTGCTAGTGGTTTGGTACCAGGAGGGCCTCCCTACAATGAGCAGTTCTTC.

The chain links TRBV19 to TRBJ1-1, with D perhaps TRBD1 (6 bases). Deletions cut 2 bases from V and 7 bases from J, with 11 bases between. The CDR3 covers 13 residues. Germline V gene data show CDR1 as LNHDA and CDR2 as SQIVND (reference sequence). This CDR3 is CASSIRTRGEAFF. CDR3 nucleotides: TGTGCCAGTAGTATAAGGACCAGGGGTGAAGCTTTCTTT. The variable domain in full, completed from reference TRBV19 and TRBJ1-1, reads DGGITQSPKYLFRKEGQNVTLSCEQNLNHDAMYWYRQDPGQGLRLIYYSQIVNDFQKGDIAEGYSVSREKKESFPLTVTSAQKNPTAFYLCASSIRTRGEAFFGQGTRLTVV.